Listed below are T cell receptor beta chains from one sample, sequenced in a study of CD8 T cells in ankylosing spondylitis. TCRdb re-called the 5' RACE reads with MiXCR, one entry per CDR3 protein. The data show under 15,000 distinct CDR3 sequences, about 2.7% seen once. Specimen: blood, either unsorted or a sorted T cell fraction (not recorded which). The receptors derive from a male donor with ankylosing spondylitis or in good health (not recorded which). The CDR3 runs from the conserved cysteine through the conserved F or W. Not all rows give a size; the values are once, few, many and, for expanded clones, a class.

v_gene: TRBV9; abundance: -; j_gene: TRBJ2-3; CDR3aa: CASSARVEGGGGRRDTQNF
v_gene: TRBV9; abundance: few; j_gene: TRBJ1-1; CDR3aa: CASSEVGGWGLDEAFF
v_gene: TRBV9; abundance: many; j_gene: TRBJ2-5; CDR3aa: CASSVDSGGEETQYF
v_gene: TRBV9; abundance: many; j_gene: TRBJ2-1; CDR3aa: CASSVGGLAYYNEQFF
v_gene: TRBV9; abundance: many; j_gene: TRBJ2-2; CDR3aa: CASSGRLAAGTGELFF
v_gene: TRBV9; abundance: many; j_gene: TRBJ2-5; CDR3aa: CASSVEGGQYQETQYF
v_gene: TRBV9; abundance: many; j_gene: TRBJ2-3; CDR3aa: CASSASGLQADTQYF
v_gene: TRBV9; abundance: many; j_gene: TRBJ1-3; CDR3aa: CASSPGDSGNTIYF
v_gene: TRBV9; abundance: many; j_gene: TRBJ2-3; CDR3aa: CASSGASGSQDTQYF
v_gene: TRBV9; abundance: many; j_gene: TRBJ2-3; CDR3aa: CASSVDGATQRTDTQYF
v_gene: TRBV9; abundance: many; j_gene: TRBJ2-1; CDR3aa: CASSDPRQGGYNEQFF
v_gene: TRBV9; abundance: many; j_gene: TRBJ2-3; CDR3aa: CASSVGVLTHTDTQYF
v_gene: TRBV9; abundance: many; j_gene: TRBJ2-7; CDR3aa: CASGEREVPRDEQYF
v_gene: TRBV9; abundance: many; j_gene: TRBJ2-1; CDR3aa: CASSEQGTRANEQFF
v_gene: TRBV9; abundance: many; j_gene: TRBJ1-1; CDR3aa: CASSSDRGDVEAFF
v_gene: TRBV4-2; abundance: many; j_gene: TRBJ2-1; CDR3aa: CASSQEPRLAGGGDEQFF
v_gene: TRBV3-1; abundance: many; j_gene: TRBJ2-2; CDR3aa: CASSQRVAGGRAGTGELFF
v_gene: TRBV9; abundance: many; j_gene: TRBJ2-1; CDR3aa: CASSVNSGDEQFF
v_gene: TRBV9; abundance: medium-sized; j_gene: TRBJ2-5; CDR3aa: CASSDGSQETQYF
v_gene: TRBV9; abundance: many; j_gene: TRBJ2-5; CDR3aa: CASSGWEETQYF
v_gene: TRBV9; abundance: many; j_gene: TRBJ2-1; CDR3aa: CASSGLAGGNEQFF
v_gene: TRBV9; abundance: many; j_gene: TRBJ2-2; CDR3aa: CASSVQGAGTGELFF
v_gene: TRBV9; abundance: many; j_gene: TRBJ1-1; CDR3aa: CASSVEQNTEAFF
v_gene: TRBV9; abundance: many; j_gene: TRBJ2-4; CDR3aa: CASSVGLAKNIQYF
v_gene: TRBV9; abundance: many; j_gene: TRBJ1-1; CDR3aa: CASSVDWNTEAFF
v_gene: TRBV9; abundance: many; j_gene: TRBJ1-1; CDR3aa: CASSVFGDTEAFF
v_gene: TRBV9; abundance: medium-sized; j_gene: TRBJ2-5; CDR3aa: CASSRGGLAQETQYF
v_gene: TRBV9; abundance: -; j_gene: TRBJ2-5; CDR3aa: CASSADGDRETQYF
v_gene: TRBV9; abundance: many; j_gene: TRBJ2-3; CDR3aa: CASSDSSGGGADTQYF
v_gene: TRBV9; abundance: many; j_gene: TRBJ1-3; CDR3aa: CASSAGIAGGNTIYF
v_gene: TRBV9; abundance: many; j_gene: TRBJ2-7; CDR3aa: CASSPGLRSSYEQYF
v_gene: TRBV9; abundance: many; j_gene: TRBJ2-5; CDR3aa: CASSVGLAGAGETQYF
v_gene: TRBV9; abundance: medium-sized; j_gene: TRBJ2-6; CDR3aa: CASSSSGSGSGANVLTF
v_gene: TRBV9; abundance: many; j_gene: TRBJ2-1; CDR3aa: CASSVGTEALYEQFF
v_gene: TRBV9; abundance: many; j_gene: TRBJ2-2; CDR3aa: CASSVGPSGGSGELFF
v_gene: TRBV9; abundance: many; j_gene: TRBJ2-1; CDR3aa: CASSVAGESYNEQFF
v_gene: TRBV9; abundance: many; j_gene: TRBJ2-3; CDR3aa: CASSVVAGSTDTQYF
v_gene: TRBV9; abundance: medium-sized; j_gene: TRBJ2-3; CDR3aa: CASSVVADRTDTQYF
v_gene: TRBV9; abundance: many; j_gene: TRBJ2-4; CDR3aa: CASSVSGTAKNIQYF
v_gene: TRBV9; abundance: many; j_gene: TRBJ2-1; CDR3aa: CASSGPGLAGGYNEQFF
v_gene: TRBV9; abundance: many; j_gene: TRBJ2-7; CDR3aa: CASSVTGAGTYEQYF
v_gene: TRBV9; abundance: -; j_gene: TRBJ2-1; CDR3aa: CASTAGQGTPNEQFF
v_gene: TRBV9; abundance: many; j_gene: TRBJ1-4; CDR3aa: CASSLDSEGEKLFF
v_gene: TRBV9; abundance: many; j_gene: TRBJ1-3; CDR3aa: CASSTGVGNTIYF
v_gene: TRBV9; abundance: many; j_gene: TRBJ2-5; CDR3aa: CASSVGGSGGVETQYF
v_gene: TRBV9; abundance: many; j_gene: TRBJ2-2; CDR3aa: CASSGEQGSSGELFF
v_gene: TRBV9; abundance: medium-sized; j_gene: TRBJ1-2; CDR3aa: CASSVAAQGAPSGYTF
v_gene: TRBV12-2; abundance: few; j_gene: TRBJ1-4; CDR3aa: CASRPPLGGKEKLFF
v_gene: TRBV9; abundance: many; j_gene: TRBJ1-5; CDR3aa: CASSVDPVGKPQHF
v_gene: TRBV9; abundance: medium-sized; j_gene: TRBJ2-5; CDR3aa: CASSVEGLRETQYF
v_gene: TRBV9; abundance: many; j_gene: TRBJ1-2; CDR3aa: CASSVGSTGYYGYTF
v_gene: TRBV9; abundance: medium-sized; j_gene: TRBJ2-1; CDR3aa: CASSGDPTREQFF
v_gene: TRBV9; abundance: few; j_gene: TRBJ1-1; CDR3aa: CASSVAPGYAEAFF
v_gene: TRBV9; abundance: medium-sized; j_gene: TRBJ2-5; CDR3aa: CASSVVDGKTQYF